The 13 T cell receptor beta chains below all came from one sample that was sequenced in a study of shared clonotypes between healthy human individuals (dated by TCRdb to the early 2020s). The library was produced with the immunoSEQ multiplex PCR assay. TCRdb retrieved this table from immuneACCESS and kept in-frame rearrangements only. Not all clones are present; in checked studies, unresolved V genes account for under half, and no reason is known for the remainder. This sample is represented by 2 million to 2.5 million clones; under 97% of them were singletons. Over 0.1% of the sample belongs to the ten largest clones. Sequencing used naive CD4+ T cells sorted from blood. The intended sense of this specimen's cell subset or site label: CD45RA+ positively selected. These TCRs come from a young man in good health.

The CDR3 sequence: CASSQGPPRRGGGYEQYF. Written as DNA, the CDR3 is TGCGCCAGCAGCCAAGGACCTCCGAGGCGGGGGGGCGGGTACGAGCAGTACTTC. The chain is built from TRBV4-1 and TRBJ2-7; TRBD2 aligns across 9 bases. J lost 4 bases, V lost 1 base, and 14 bases had no gene match. Per germline, CDR1 MGHRA and CDR2 YSYEKL. The CDR3 has 18 amino acids.

This chain uses TRBV7-2 with TRBJ2-1; D is ambiguous. This CDR3 is 12 amino acids long. CDR1 SGHTA and CDR2 FQGNSA come from the germline V gene. Trimming removed 0 bases from V and 5 bases from J, with 2 bases in between. In DNA form, the CDR3 reads TGTGCCAGCAGCTTAGCACACAATGAGCAGTTCTTC. Its translation: CASSLAHNEQFF.

This chain links TRBV19 with TRBJ1-2; perhaps TRBD1 as D (5 bases). This CDR3 is 15 amino acids long. The germline V gene encodes CDR1 LNHDA and CDR2 SQIVND (reference sequence). Between the trimmed V and J ends, which lost 3 bases and 4 bases, there was a span of 15 bases. The CDR3 DNA is TGTGCCAGTAGTATGCCCGGGACGGAGATCTATGGCTACACCTTC. It specifies CASSMPGTEIYGYTF.

The V gene is TRBV2, the J gene TRBJ1-2; 8 positions agree with TRBD1. Per germline, CDR1 SNHLY and CDR2 FYNNEI. V lost 4 bases to trimming and J lost 5 bases; unmatched junction nucleotides: 6. The CDR3 is 14 amino acids. CDR3 sequence: CASSGQGAIYGYTF. For the CDR3, the DNA is TGTGCCAGCAGTGGCCAGGGGGCAATTTATGGCTACACCTTC.

The CDR3 DNA follows: TGTGCCAGCAGCTTAGATAGGTTAGGACAGATGAACACTGAAGCTTTCTTT. Amino acids: CASSLDRLGQMNTEAFF. The chain links TRBV11-2 to TRBJ1-1; D possibly corresponds to TRBD1 (6 bases). The CDR3 is 17 amino acids. With 0 bases removed from V and 0 bases from J, the gap between germline ends came to 14 bases. The germline V gene encodes CDR1 SGHAT and CDR2 FQNNGV.

The CDR3 reads CASSLALGAVESPLHF. The CDR3 DNA reads as TGCGCCAGCAGCTTGGCTCTGGGAGCAGTGGAATCACCCCTCCACTTT. The gene calls are TRBV5-1 and TRBJ1-6, with D uncertain. V lost 0 bases, J lost 10 bases, and 17 bases lay in between. CDR3 length equals 16 residues. CDR1 and CDR2 from the germline V gene are SGHRS and YFSETQ.

In the case of this clone: At the DNA level, this CDR3 is encoded by other sequences in the same sample as well. J is TRBJ2-5 and V is TRBV5-6; no reliable D call. Trimming shortened V by 0 bases and J by 7 bases, and 7 bases separated the two germline ends. This CDR3 has 12 residues. CDR1 SGHDT and CDR2 YYEEEE come from the germline V gene. CDR3 DNA: TGTGCCAGCAGCTTGGCCGTCGGGACCCAGTACTTC. Encoded protein: CASSLAVGTQYF.

V usage is TRBV10-1 and J usage is TRBJ2-7; D possibly corresponds to TRBD1 (6 bases). The CDR3 runs 13 residues. Germline V CDR1 and CDR2: WNHNN, SYGVQD (reference sequence). V was pared by 8 bases and J by 1 base, with 12 bases between. CDR3 loop: CASYRVTSYEQYF. CDR3 bases: TGCGCCAGCTACAGGGTAACGTCCTACGAGCAGTACTTC.

The chain combines TRBV28 with TRBJ1-2; unclear D gene. Germline V gene lookup returns CDR1 MDHEN and CDR2 SYDVKM. The CDR3 totals 14 residues. V shed 1 base and J shed 0 bases, with 6 bases lying between them. CDR3 nucleotides: TGTGCCAGCAGTTTATCGCAGGCTAACTATGGCTACACCTTC. Translating gives CASSLSQANYGYTF.

This chain uses TRBV21-1 with TRBJ1-4; TRBD1, the table's D call, was not compared with the DNA. TRBV21-1 has pseudogene status. CDR3 length: 18 amino acids. CDR3 nucleotides: TGTGCCAGCAGCAAAGGGCCCCCCGGAGGCCAGGGGTGGGGAAAACTGTTTTTT. Protein sequence: CASSKGPPGGQGWGKLFF.

V gene TRBV11-2 combines with J gene TRBJ1-6, with a possible D match to TRBD1 (5 bases). Trimming pared 1 base from V and 13 bases from J, leaving 14 bases between. The CDR3 sequence is 14 residues long. The germline gives CDR1 SGHAT, CDR2 FQNNGV. CDR3 loop: CASSLGSPGTPLHF. CDR3 nucleotides: TGTGCCAGCAGCTTAGGGAGTCCAGGGACGCCCCTCCACTTT.

V and J are TRBV30 and TRBJ2-5; D is perhaps TRBD1 or TRBD2 (5 bases each). The V gene lost 5 bases and the J gene lost 5 bases, with 9 bases spanning the gap. Germline values: CDR1 GTSNPN, CDR2 SVGIG (reference sequence). The CDR3 runs to 11 residues. The CDR3 protein is CAWGTEETQYF. The CDR3 DNA is TGTGCCTGGGGGACGGAGGAGACCCAGTACTTC. Based on the CDR3 plus reference TRBV30 and TRBJ2-5, the full variable domain is SQTIHQWPATLVQPVGSPLSLECTVEGTSNPNLYWYRQAAGRGLQLLFYSVGIGQISSEVPQNLSASRPQDRQFILSSKKLLLSDSGFYLCAWGTEETQYFGPGTRLLVL.

The J gene is TRBJ2-7, the V gene TRBV6-6, with TRBD1 matching 8 bases. Trimming removed 2 bases from V and 5 bases from J; junction bases left unmatched: 8. The CDR3 has 15 amino acids. Germline V gene sequence: CDR1 MNHNY, CDR2 SVGAGI (reference sequence). The CDR3 reads CASSYANRGKDEQYF. CDR3 in DNA: TGTGCCAGCAGTTACGCAAACAGGGGGAAGGACGAGCAGTACTTC.